This T cell receptor (beta chain) was identified during a study of cytomegalovirus exposure and HLA in healthy donors. The overall study: Researchers previously reported finding roughly 120 million unique TCR beta sequences from approximately 190 million T cells. Study conclusions and caveats: A later analysis found most CMV-associated TCR beta chains apparently HLA-restricted. What a later analysis showed was that several of the most significant clusters appeared linked to common viral pathogens.

Nominal health characterized the donors when sampled, though unrecorded immune exposures were likely. V lost 0 bases and J 9 bases, leaving 12 bases between the germline ends. This CDR3 comprises 14 residues. Germline loops: CDR1 KGHSH, CDR2 LQKENI. Regarding this clone: Its antigen is undetermined.

Primers: 60 Vbeta forward and 13 Jbeta reverse. Repertoires were generated with immunoSEQ multiplex PCR, while TCRdb's copy carries only in-frame clones and drops some. The sample records about 89,000 clones, roughly two thirds being singletons. Sequencing used PBMCs. This clonotype was obtained from a human donor in good health. The genes are TRBV18 and TRBJ1-5; D may be TRBD1 (6 bases). In DNA, the CDR3 is TGTGCCAGCTCACCACCACAGGGTTCCAGGCCCCAGCATTTT. Amino acid sequence: CASSPPQGSRPQHF.